This T cell receptor (beta chain) was identified in a study of T cell repertoires in cytomegalovirus infection. TCRdb recomputed calls from the reads with MiXCR, one row per CDR3 protein. The sample lists roughly 76,000 distinct CDR3 sequences, about 4% occurring once. The CDR3 is 15 amino acids. Per germline, CDR1 MNHNS and CDR2 SASEGT. Deletions cut 7 bases from V and 3 bases from J, with 16 bases between. Study-level findings and limits: Dominating the ex vivo response were HLA-C-restricted CMV-specific TCR beta clonotypes.

This clonotype was seen repeatedly, ten times or more. Antigen specificity is unknown. The sequenced sample consisted of PBMCs. V gene TRBV6-1 combines with J gene TRBJ1-5; possibly TRBD1 for D (5 bases). This sequence was found in a human donor in good health (CMV status not recorded). Some clones in this sample may be carry-over from other donors' samples. The DNA of the CDR3 is TGTGCCAGCAATCCCTTAAGGGGTCTCAATCAGCCCCAGCATTTT. The encoded protein is CASNPLRGLNQPQHF.